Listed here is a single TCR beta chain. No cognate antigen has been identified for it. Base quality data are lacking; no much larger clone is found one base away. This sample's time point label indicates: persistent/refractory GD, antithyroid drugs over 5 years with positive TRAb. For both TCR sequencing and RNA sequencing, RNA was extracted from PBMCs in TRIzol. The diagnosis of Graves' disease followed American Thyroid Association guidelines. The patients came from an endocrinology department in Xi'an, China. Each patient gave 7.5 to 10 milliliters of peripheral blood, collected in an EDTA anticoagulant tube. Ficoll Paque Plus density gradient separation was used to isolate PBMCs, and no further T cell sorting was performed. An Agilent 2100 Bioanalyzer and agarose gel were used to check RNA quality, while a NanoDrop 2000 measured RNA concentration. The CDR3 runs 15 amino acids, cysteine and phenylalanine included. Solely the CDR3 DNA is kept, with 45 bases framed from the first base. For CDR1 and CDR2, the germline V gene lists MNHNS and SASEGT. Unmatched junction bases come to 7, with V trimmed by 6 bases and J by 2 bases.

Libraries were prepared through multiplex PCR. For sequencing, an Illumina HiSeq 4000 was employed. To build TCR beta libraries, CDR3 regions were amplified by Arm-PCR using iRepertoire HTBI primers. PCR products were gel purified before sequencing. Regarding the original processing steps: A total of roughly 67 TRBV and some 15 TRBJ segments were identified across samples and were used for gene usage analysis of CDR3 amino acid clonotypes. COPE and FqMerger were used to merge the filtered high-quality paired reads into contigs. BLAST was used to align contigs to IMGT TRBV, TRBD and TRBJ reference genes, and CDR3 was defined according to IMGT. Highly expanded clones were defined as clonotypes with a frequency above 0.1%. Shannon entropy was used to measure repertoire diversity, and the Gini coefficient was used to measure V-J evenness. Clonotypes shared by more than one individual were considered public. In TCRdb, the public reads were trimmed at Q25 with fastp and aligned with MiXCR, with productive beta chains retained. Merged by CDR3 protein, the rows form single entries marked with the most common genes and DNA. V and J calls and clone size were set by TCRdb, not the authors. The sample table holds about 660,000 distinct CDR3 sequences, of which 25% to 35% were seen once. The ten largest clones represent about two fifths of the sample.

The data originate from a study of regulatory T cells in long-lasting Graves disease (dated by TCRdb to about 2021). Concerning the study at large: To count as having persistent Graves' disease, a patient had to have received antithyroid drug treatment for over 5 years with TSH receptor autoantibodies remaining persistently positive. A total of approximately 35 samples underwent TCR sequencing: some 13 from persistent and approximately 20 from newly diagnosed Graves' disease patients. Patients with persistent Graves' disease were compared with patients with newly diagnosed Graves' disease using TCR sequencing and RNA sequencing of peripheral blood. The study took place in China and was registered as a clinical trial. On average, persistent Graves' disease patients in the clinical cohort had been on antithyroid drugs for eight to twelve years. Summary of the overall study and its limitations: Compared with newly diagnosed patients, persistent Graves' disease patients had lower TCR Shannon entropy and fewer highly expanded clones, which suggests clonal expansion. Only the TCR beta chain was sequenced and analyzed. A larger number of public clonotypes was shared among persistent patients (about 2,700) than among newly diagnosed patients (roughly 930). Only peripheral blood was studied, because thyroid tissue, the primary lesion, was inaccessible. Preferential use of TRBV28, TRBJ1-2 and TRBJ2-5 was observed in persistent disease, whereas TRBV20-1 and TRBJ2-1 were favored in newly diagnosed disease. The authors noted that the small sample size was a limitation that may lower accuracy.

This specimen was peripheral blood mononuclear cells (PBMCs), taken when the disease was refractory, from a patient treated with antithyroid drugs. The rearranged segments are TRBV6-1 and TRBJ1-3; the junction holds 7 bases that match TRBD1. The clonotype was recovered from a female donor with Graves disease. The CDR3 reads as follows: CASSMTGLAGNTIYF. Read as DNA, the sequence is TGTGCCAGCAGCATGACAGGGCTTGCTGGAAACACCATATATTTT.